The sample holds one count of the clone carrying this T cell receptor (beta chain). These data are taken from a study of cytomegalovirus exposure and HLA in healthy donors. Study-wide context: Tens of millions of unique TCRs, all from HLA-typed donors, were included in an early release of the data. Of 398 genotyped donors, 70% to 85% clustered with self-reported Caucasian donors.

Sampled while nominally healthy, donors likely had unrecorded immune exposures. The PCR used 60 Vbeta and 13 Jbeta primers. Here immunoSEQ multiplex PCR was the method, and the copy in TCRdb shows in-frame clones only, minus some. The sample includes about 140,000 clones, around 80% seen only once; the top ten take about 3.2%. The V and J ends lost 7 bases and 4 bases, in that order; junction bases with no gene match: 4. Germline assignment: CDR1 WSHSY and CDR2 SAAADI. The CDR3 totals 13 residues. The sequence came from a man younger than 35 in good health and CMV-seropositive. Input material: PBMCs. The chain combines TRBV10-2 with TRBJ1-5, with 7 bases that match TRBD1. Here the CDR3 reads CASTGQRNQPQHF. In DNA form, the CDR3 reads TGCGCCAGCACGGGACAGAGAAATCAGCCCCAGCATTTT.